The clone carrying this T cell receptor beta chain has just a few counts. Its antigen is undetermined. cDNA synthesis used the whole RNA isolate, giving expressed TCRB sequences. Here immunoSEQ multiplex PCR was the method, and the copy in TCRdb shows in-frame clones only, minus some. The sample yields about 240,000 clones, over 11% seen once. Germline V gives CDR1 KGHSH, CDR2 LQKENI. This CDR3 region has 12 residues. The V end lost 0 bases, the J end lost 6 bases, and 4 bases lay between the germline ends. These data are taken from a study of beta chain features in type 1 diabetes. Overall study findings and caveats: Fewer junction insertions and more nucleotide deletions appeared in type 1 diabetes patients. TCRB repertoires of naive, central memory and Treg cells appeared more similar among patients than among healthy donors. Shorter TCRB CDR3s, moderately but significantly so, were found in Type 1 diabetes patients in all four CD4+ subsets.

The genes are TRBV18 and TRBJ2-3; D remains ambiguous. The sample taken for sequencing was naive CD4+ T cells from blood. The clonotype was recovered from a man aged 30 to 45 with type 1 diabetes. CDR3 region: CASSPPRDTQYF. CDR3 nucleotides: TGTGCCAGCTCACCACCGAGGGATACGCAGTATTTT.